This T cell receptor beta chain was obtained from a study of T cell responses to AZD1222 COVID-19 vaccine. A word on this clone: Its antigen is not identified.

Findings and caveats of the study: The number of AZD1222 recipients seropositive at baseline was only 5 to 7.

J gave up 4 bases and V 1 base, and 18 bases lay outside the gene matches. Germline CDR1 LGHNT, CDR2 FRNRAP. There are 19 residues in the CDR3. Assay: immunoSEQ multiplex PCR; the TCRdb copy retains only in-frame clones and omits some. The sample is made up of about 140,000 clones, and the top ten hold 2% to 2.5% of it. Sample: peripheral blood. V usage is TRBV12-5 and J usage is TRBJ1-2, with 7 bases lining up with TRBD1. This clonotype was sampled from an adult in good health. This chain's CDR3 is CASGLDLYPPGQRSYGYTF. CDR3 nucleotides: TGTGCTAGTGGTTTGGACCTCTACCCGCCGGGACAGAGAAGCTATGGCTACACCTTC.